Listed below are T cell receptor beta chains from one sample, sequenced in a study of T cells in Graves' hyperthyroidism and ophthalmopathy. TCRdb re-called the multiplex PCR reads through MiXCR, storing one row per CDR3 protein. The sample consists of over 500,000 distinct CDR3 sequences, around 50% of them appearing once. Sequencing used peripheral blood or thyroid tissue (not recorded which). The source of these receptors is an adult woman with Graves' disease, either hyperthyroidism or ophthalmopathy (not recorded which). The CDR3 runs from the conserved cysteine through the conserved F or W. D genes are given only for firm matches. Not every row has a clone size; where given, it reads once, few, many or a size class.

- | TRBJ2-7 | - | TRBV12-3/TRBV12-4 | TGTGCCAGCAGCCAAGCCCCGGCCGGCGAGCAGTACTTC | CASSQAPAGEQYF
TRBD1 | TRBJ1-5 | - | TRBV2 | TGTGCCAGCAGGGTACAGGGGTTCGATCAGCCCCAGCATTTT | CASRVQGFDQPQHF
- | TRBJ1-1 | many | TRBV5-1 | TGCGCCAGCAGCTTCGACAGTACGAACACTGAAGCTTTCTTT | CASSFDSTNTEAFF
TRBD1 | TRBJ1-3 | few | TRBV10-3 | TGTGCCATCAGGGGAGGACAGGGTAACTCTGGAAACACCATATATTTT | CAIRGGQGNSGNTIYF
TRBD1 | TRBJ2-7 | - | TRBV19 | TGTGCCAGTGGGAGAGCCGGGACAGCCACCTACGAGCAGTACTTC | CASGRAGTATYEQYF
TRBD2 | TRBJ2-2 | many | TRBV7-3 | TGTGCCAGCAGCCCACTAGCGGAACTCACCGGGGAGCTGTTTTTT | CASSPLAELTGELFF
- | TRBJ2-7 | - | TRBV7-9 | TGTGCCAGCGAGCAGGGTGGTCGGGGCGAGCAGTACTTC | CASEQGGRGEQYF
- | TRBJ2-7 | many | TRBV7-6 | TGTGCCAGCAGCTTATCAGACTTCGAGCAGTACTTC | CASSLSDFEQYF
- | TRBJ1-6 | many | TRBV7-2 | TGTGCCAGCAGCTTGGGCTCGGGACCTAATTCACCCCTCCACTTT | CASSLGSGPNSPLHF
- | TRBJ1-1 | few | TRBV12-3/TRBV12-4 | TGTGCCAGCAGTTTCGAAGGACAGCAGAACACTGAAGCTTTCTTT | CASSFEGQQNTEAFF
- | TRBJ2-7 | - | TRBV29-1 | TGCAGCGTTGACACAGGGCACGAGCAGTACTTC | CSVDTGHEQYF
- | TRBJ1-2 | many | TRBV6-2/TRBV6-3 | TGTGCCAGCAACCGACAGAGTAACTATGGCTACACCTTC | CASNRQSNYGYTF
TRBD2 | TRBJ2-7 | - | TRBV2 | TGTGCCAGCAGTTTACGCCTCAGCGGGAGGTTGGGGCTCGAGCAGTACTTC | CASSLRLSGRLGLEQYF
- | TRBJ1-1 | - | TRBV6-1 | TGTGCCAGCACCGAGGGGCTCACTGAAGCTTTCTTT | CASTEGLTEAFF
- | TRBJ1-5 | few | TRBV14 | TGTGCCAGCAGCCAGGGCAGTTCTTGGCCCCAGCATTTT | CASSQGSSWPQHF
TRBD2 | TRBJ2-7 | - | TRBV7-3 | TGTGCCAGCAGCTTAGTGGCGGGAGGGCAGCAGTACTTC | CASSLVAGGQQYF
- | TRBJ1-5 | many | TRBV20-1 | TGCAGTGCTAGAGGGCAGAGCTATATCCAGCATTTT | CSARGQSYIQHF
TRBD1 | TRBJ1-4 | - | TRBV29-1 | TGCAGCGTCACACAGGGGGATAATGAAAAACTGTTTTTT | CSVTQGDNEKLFF
- | TRBJ1-2 | - | TRBV20-1 | TGCAGTGCTAGAGATCTGAGCGGCTACACCTTC | CSARDLSGYTF
- | TRBJ1-1 | - | TRBV7-3 | TGTGCCAGCAGCTTAACGCCTTGGATTGAAGCTTTCTTT | CASSLTPWIEAFF
- | TRBJ2-2 | - | TRBV5-4 | TGTGCCAGCAGCTTGGCAGGACAGTATAACGGGGAGCTGTTTTTT | CASSLAGQYNGELFF
- | TRBJ1-2 | - | TRBV5-5 | TGTGCCAGCAGCTTTAACGCAGGACCTAGGCATGGCTACACCTTC | CASSFNAGPRHGYTF
TRBD1 | TRBJ2-7 | - | TRBV29-1 | TGCAGCGCCGTGACAGGGGGCGAGCAGTACTTC | CSAVTGGEQYF
- | TRBJ2-6 | once | TRBV29-1 | TGCAGCGTACCCAGAGGGGCCAACGTCCTGACTTTC | CSVPRGANVLTF
- | TRBJ1-1 | - | TRBV2 | TGTGCCAGCCTTAGGGCCGGGGAAGCTTTCTTT | CASLRAGEAFF
TRBD1 | TRBJ2-7 | many | TRBV6-6 | TGTGCCAGCAGCCGGGACAGTTTCTACGAGCAGTACTTC | CASSRDSFYEQYF
TRBD1 | TRBJ1-4 | few | TRBV7-8 | TGTGCCAGCAGTACCGACAGGGTTAATGAAAAACTGTTTTTT | CASSTDRVNEKLFF